The subject of this entry is one T cell receptor (beta chain). Its antigen is unidentified. This sample was included in a study of T cell responses to AZD1222 COVID-19 vaccine. Study at large: Second-dose schedules of about 4 or about 12 weeks were combined. The study, taken as a whole, reports: Baseline serology detected seropositivity in only a handful of AZD1222 recipients. With two AZD1222 doses given, Spike-specific TCR breadth and depth both rose.

Trimming removed 7 bases from V and 13 bases from J; junction bases left unmatched: 22. The CDR3 is 16 amino acids. The germline CDR1 and CDR2 sequences are MDHEN and SYDVKM. Libraries were prepared by immunoSEQ multiplex PCR; TCRdb keeps only in-frame clonotypes and omits some of them. The sample gives 85,000 to 110,000 clones, about 90% of which show up once; about 5% is in the top ten. This specimen was peripheral blood, taken on day 0 of AZD1222 vaccination. J is TRBJ1-3 and V is TRBV28; 7 bases are a match to TRBD1. The origin of this receptor is an adult in good health. CDR3 sequence (DNA): TGTGCCAGCACCCCCCCGGGGGGGACAGCCCAAGATTTTATATATTTT. Translation: CASTPPGGTAQDFIYF.